One sample yielded the 8 T cell receptor beta chains listed below, sequenced in a study of T cell repertoires in cytomegalovirus infection. These receptors lack a known antigen. In TCRdb, the reads were re-called with MiXCR into one record per CDR3 protein. The repertoire holds roughly 860,000 distinct CDR3 sequences, with approximately 32% as singletons. The sample here was cultured CD8+ T cells from PBMCs, taken from culture after CMV antigen stimulation. The source is a human donor in good health (CMV status not recorded). Some clones in this sample may be carry-over from other donors' samples.

The sample holds a few counts of this clonotype. The chain links TRBV12-3 or TRBV12-4 to TRBJ1-3, with a tentative D call TRBD1 (6 bases). The CDR3 sequence is 14 residues long. V was clipped by 7 bases and J by 2 bases, with 12 bases between them. The CDR3 loop reads CASNGGQTGNTIYF. For the CDR3, the DNA is TGTGCCAGCAACGGGGGGCAGACTGGAAACACCATATATTTT.

The chain employs TRBV19 and TRBJ1-6; TRBD1 agrees at 9 bases. The CDR3 has 19 residues. The germline gives CDR1 LNHDA, CDR2 SQIVND (reference sequence). V was pared by 5 bases and J by 8 bases, with 19 bases of the junction left unmatched. This CDR3 is CASSPMGQGLFLTDSPLHF. CDR3 bases: TGTGCCAGTAGTCCAATGGGACAGGGTTTGTTTTTAACTGATTCACCCCTCCACTTT.

The chain carries TRBV7-9 and TRBJ2-3, with TRBD2 matching 11 bases. Germline V gene lookup returns CDR1 SEHNR and CDR2 FQNEAQ (reference sequence). V lost 2 bases to trimming and J lost 2 bases; unmatched junction nucleotides: 6. The CDR3 spans 17 residues. The CDR3 is CASSLLAGGPPTDTQYF. As DNA, the CDR3 is TGTGCCAGCAGCTTATTAGCGGGGGGGCCCCCCACAGATACGCAGTATTTT.

The gene calls are TRBV6-2 or TRBV6-3 and TRBJ2-1, with D tentatively TRBD2 (7 bases). Trimming took off 7 bases at V and 0 bases at J, with 13 bases between the two ends. Germline CDR1 is MNHEY and CDR2 is SVGEGT. The CDR3 has 15 amino acids. CDR3 sequence (DNA): TGTGCCAGCAAGAAAGGGGGGGACTCCTACAATGAGCAGTTCTTC. Its translation is CASKKGGDSYNEQFF.

This clonotype was observed once. CDR3 sequence: CASSRDRGITGELFF. The CDR3 DNA reads TGTGCCAGCAGCCGGGACAGGGGAATCACCGGGGAGCTGTTTTTT. The chain links TRBV3-1 to TRBJ2-2; 10 nucleotides line up with TRBD1. Germline V lookup: CDR1 LGHDT, CDR2 YNNKEL (reference sequence). V lost 4 bases to trimming and J lost 4 bases; unmatched junction nucleotides: 3. This CDR3 has 15 amino acids. Using reference TRBV3-1 and TRBJ2-2 for the parts outside the CDR3, the full variable domain is DTAVSQTPKYLVTQMGNDKSIKCEQNLGHDTMYWYKQDSKKFLKIMFSYNNKELIINETVPNRFSPKSPDKAHLNLHINSLELGDSAVYFCASSRDRGITGELFFGEGSRLTVL.

The V gene is TRBV15, the J gene TRBJ2-1, with D possibly being TRBD2 (5 bases). V was trimmed by 0 bases and J by 1 base, leaving 10 bases between them. Per germline, CDR1 LNHNV and CDR2 YYDKDF (reference sequence). CDR3 length: 16 amino acids. CDR3 region: CATSRDVGSSYNEQFF. Written as DNA, the CDR3 is TGTGCCACCAGCAGAGATGTAGGGAGTTCCTACAATGAGCAGTTCTTC.

Only a few counts were recorded for this clonotype. The gene calls are TRBV7-6 and TRBJ2-4; 9 nucleotides line up with TRBD2. CDR1 and CDR2 (germline): SGHVS, FNYEAQ. V shed 1 base and J 0 bases; nucleotides not matched to a gene: 7. The length of the CDR3 is 18 residues. The CDR3 loop reads CASSLGIGGGEAKNIQYF. In DNA form, the CDR3 reads TGTGCCAGCAGCTTAGGAATTGGCGGGGGGGAAGCCAAAAACATTCAGTACTTC.

V gene TRBV27 combines with J gene TRBJ1-4; the D is unclear. This CDR3 contains 15 residues. The V and J ends lost 5 bases and 6 bases respectively, with 16 bases between them. The V gene's germline CDR1 is MNHEY and CDR2 SMNVEV (reference sequence). As DNA, the CDR3 is TGTGCCAGCAGTGATCTACATGGTTTTGATGAAAAACTGTTTTTT. As protein: CASSDLHGFDEKLFF.